A single sample is the source of the 26 T cell receptor beta chains below, sequenced in a study of shared clonotypes between healthy human individuals. The repertoire was sequenced with immunoSEQ multiplex PCR; TCRdb's copy has only in-frame clones and lacks some. The sample comprises roughly 2.2 million clones, just under 95% of which are singletons, and about 0.41% rests with the top ten. Sequencing was performed on naive CD4+ T cells from PBMCs. Subset of the sample: CD45RA+ positively selected. Receptors were obtained from a man younger than 35 in good health. Some clones in this sample may be carry-over from other donors' samples.

The V call is TRBV18, the J call TRBJ1-1, with 9 bases that match TRBD1. From germline, CDR1 is KGHSH and CDR2 LQKENI. J lost 5 bases, V lost 5 bases, and 15 bases had no gene match. CDR3 length equals 17 residues. The CDR3 DNA sequence: TGTGCCAGCTCATACACATTGGGACAGGGAGGAGGAACTGAAGCTTTCTTT. Residues: CASSYTLGQGGGTEAFF.

J is TRBJ2-7 and V is TRBV14, with no clear D. With 4 bases removed from V and 2 bases from J, the gap between germline ends came to 9 bases. This CDR3 has 13 amino acids. Germline assignment: CDR1 SGHDN and CDR2 FVKESK. CDR3 amino acids: CASSRLVTYEQYF. The DNA for the CDR3 is TGTGCCAGCAGCCGCTTGGTAACCTACGAGCAGTACTTC.

This clone was seen once. V usage is TRBV6-1 and J usage is TRBJ2-7; D possibly corresponds to TRBD1 (6 bases). Germline V gene sequence: CDR1 MNHNS, CDR2 SASEGT. The CDR3 loop spans 15 amino acids. The V end lost 6 bases, the J end lost 2 bases, and 17 bases lay between the germline ends. The chain's CDR3 is CASSQLAGAPYEQYF. Written as DNA, the CDR3 is TGTGCCAGCAGCCAACTGGCAGGGGCCCCCTACGAGCAGTACTTC.

The chain couples TRBV4-1 to TRBJ1-5, with a possible D match to TRBD1 (5 bases). The V end lost 0 bases, the J end lost 4 bases, and 16 bases lay between the germline ends. From germline, CDR1 is MGHRA and CDR2 YSYEKL. This CDR3 comprises 17 residues. The CDR3 sequence is CASSQEDRGGMNQPQHF. CDR3 nucleotides: TGCGCCAGCAGCCAAGAAGATCGGGGGGGTATGAATCAGCCCCAGCATTTT.

In regard to this clone: Other nucleotide sequences in the sample specify the same CDR3. This chain connects TRBV9 to TRBJ2-1; D gene ambiguous. Germline V gene sequence: CDR1 SGDLS, CDR2 YYNGEE. Trimming left V 0 bases short and J 5 bases short, with 6 bases between. CDR3 length: 13 residues. This CDR3 is CASSVGTHNEQFF. The CDR3 nucleotides are TGTGCCAGCAGCGTAGGGACCCACAATGAGCAGTTCTTC.

The chain links TRBV5-1 to TRBJ2-3; D is perhaps TRBD1 (5 bases). The germline V and J ends were trimmed by 5 bases and 0 bases, with 13 bases remaining between them. Per the germline V gene, CDR1 is SGHRS and CDR2 is YFSETQ. The CDR3 runs to 15 residues. The CDR3 sequence is CASSQGRSSTDTQYF. For the CDR3, the DNA is TGCGCCAGCAGTCAGGGCCGGTCTAGCACAGATACGCAGTATTTT.

This sequence joins TRBV7-9 and TRBJ1-1; a weak D match, TRBD1 (6 bases). CDR1 is SEHNR and CDR2 is FQNEAQ in the germline V gene (reference sequence). The CDR3 is made up of 16 amino acids. Trimming left V 7 bases short and J 6 bases short, with 24 bases between. For the CDR3, the DNA is TGTGCCAGCACCTTTTTGGCCGGGCGGGGGCGGTCTGAAGCTTTCTTT. Translated, it gives CASTFLAGRGRSEAFF.

CDR3 bases: TGTGCCAGCAGCCACCCAGGGGGCGCGGGGGCCGGGGAGCTGTTTTTT. It translates to CASSHPGGAGAGELFF. V usage is TRBV4-2 and J usage is TRBJ2-2, with TRBD1 as a possible D gene (8 bases). CDR1 is LGHNA and CDR2 is YNFKEQ in the germline V gene. The length of the CDR3 is 16 residues. Trimming cost V 3 bases and J 6 bases, with 17 bases left between them.

The V call is TRBV7-9, the J call TRBJ1-1; D may be TRBD1 (6 bases). Germline V gives CDR1 SEHNR, CDR2 FQNEAQ (reference sequence). The CDR3 contains 12 residues. V was cut by 5 bases and J by 11 bases, with 15 bases left in between. The CDR3 is CASSLTGIWAFF. For the CDR3, the DNA is TGTGCCAGCAGCCTAACAGGGATTTGGGCTTTCTTT. The whole variable domain, remainder taken from reference TRBV7-9 and TRBJ1-1, is DTGVSQNPRHKITKRGQNVTFRCDPISEHNRLYWYRQTLGQGPEFLTYFQNEAQLEKSRLLSDRFSAERPKGSFSTLEIQRTEQGDSAMYLCASSLTGIWAFFGQGTRLTVV.

This chain joins TRBV6-1 and TRBJ2-1, with 13 bases matching TRBD2. CDR1 and CDR2 (germline): MNHNS, SASEGT. The CDR3 length is 15 residues. The J segment lost 5 bases and the V segment lost 5 bases, leaving 3 bases of the junction unmatched. CDR3 region: CASSPGLAGNNEQFF. The DNA for the CDR3 is TGTGCCAGCAGTCCGGGACTAGCGGGAAACAATGAGCAGTTCTTC.

The gene calls are TRBV28 and TRBJ2-7, with 7 bases fitting TRBD2. The J segment lost 4 bases and the V segment lost 9 bases, leaving 18 bases of the junction unmatched. This CDR3 has 16 amino acids. Per germline, CDR1 MDHEN and CDR2 SYDVKM. CDR3: CASFSGGTGEVYEQYF. In DNA, the CDR3 is TGTGCCAGTTTTTCCGGGGGGACGGGAGAGGTGTACGAGCAGTACTTC. Filled out from reference TRBV28 and TRBJ2-7, the complete variable domain reads DVKVTQSSRYLVKRTGEKVFLECVQDMDHENMFWYRQDPGLGLRLIYFSYDVKMKEKGDIPEGYSVSREKKERFSLILESASTNQTSMYLCASFSGGTGEVYEQYFGPGTRLTVT.

The chain links TRBV7-8 to TRBJ2-5; 9 bases agree with TRBD1. With V trimmed by 2 bases and J by 5 bases, 6 bases remained unmatched. Germline CDR1 and CDR2: SGHVS and FQNEAQ. There are 15 residues in the CDR3. The CDR3 protein is CASSLIGTGWETQYF. CDR3 nucleotide sequence: TGTGCCAGCAGCTTAATTGGGACAGGGTGGGAGACCCAGTACTTC.

The rearrangement links TRBV7-9 to TRBJ1-1; D unclear. The CDR3 runs to 13 residues. V lost 5 bases and J 4 bases, leaving 11 bases between the germline ends. Per the germline V gene, CDR1 is SEHNR and CDR2 is FQNEAQ (reference sequence). This chain's CDR3 is CASSPWGSTEAFF. Here the CDR3 DNA reads TGTGCCAGCAGCCCCTGGGGTAGCACTGAAGCTTTCTTT.

The chain joins TRBV11-2 to TRBJ2-1; 7 bases are a match to TRBD2. The CDR3 extends over 15 amino acids. V was pared by 3 bases and J by 3 bases, with 5 bases of the junction left unmatched. The germline V gene encodes CDR1 SGHAT and CDR2 FQNNGV. The CDR3 is CASSLIGLDYNEQFF. The CDR3 DNA reads TGTGCCAGCAGCTTGATTGGACTAGACTACAATGAGCAGTTCTTC.

V and J are TRBV6-6 and TRBJ1-5; tentatively, D is TRBD1 (6 bases). The CDR3 totals 16 residues. V dropped 2 bases and J dropped 1 base, with 12 bases sitting between them. From germline, CDR1 is MNHNY and CDR2 SVGAGI (reference sequence). CDR3 bases: TGTGCCAGCAGTTACGGCGTAGGGGGGAGCAATCAGCCCCAGCATTTT. It codes for CASSYGVGGSNQPQHF.

This chain links TRBV7-9 with TRBJ2-3; 8 bases map to TRBD2. V was pared by 1 base and J by 0 bases, with 3 bases of the junction left unmatched. Germline lookup yields CDR1 SEHNR and CDR2 FQNEAQ (reference sequence). This CDR3 is 16 amino acids long. DNA for the CDR3: TGTGCCAGCAGCTTAGGGCGGGAGGCTAGCACAGATACGCAGTATTTT. It codes for CASSLGREASTDTQYF.

The V and J genes are TRBV29-1 and TRBJ1-3; no firm D call. This CDR3 has 15 amino acids. The V and J ends lost 6 bases and 2 bases respectively, with 17 bases between them. The germline CDR1 and CDR2 sequences are SQVTM and ANQGSEA. The CDR3: CSVEWRGHPGNTIYF. CDR3 DNA: TGCAGCGTAGAATGGCGGGGTCACCCTGGAAACACCATATATTTT.

Concerning this clone itself: This sample also contains other DNA sequences that code for the same CDR3. The chain has TRBV2 and TRBJ2-1; no firm D call. This CDR3 comprises 15 residues. The V and J ends lost 2 bases and 0 bases respectively, with 8 bases between them. Looked up from germline, CDR1 is SNHLY and CDR2 is FYNNEI. CDR3: CASSEQGSSYNEQFF. DNA for the CDR3: TGTGCCAGCAGTGAACAAGGTAGCTCCTACAATGAGCAGTTCTTC. The full variable domain, in which reference TRBV2 and TRBJ2-1 provide the parts outside the CDR3, is EPEVTQTPSHQVTQMGQEVILRCVPISNHLYFYWYRQILGQKVEFLVSFYNNEISEKSEIFDDQFSVERPDGSNFTLKIRSTKLEDSAMYFCASSEQGSSYNEQFFGPGTRLTVL.

Worth noting for this clone: The same CDR3 can be traced to other DNA sequences in this sample. The V gene is TRBV5-1, the J gene TRBJ1-3; D is unclear. V was pared by 4 bases and J by 7 bases, with 12 bases between. CDR1 and CDR2 from the germline V gene are SGHRS and YFSETQ. The CDR3 is 13 residues long. The CDR3 coding sequence is TGCGCCAGCAGCCCGGGCAGTGGCAACACCATATATTTT. Its protein is CASSPGSGNTIYF.

The CDR3 DNA reads TGTGCCAGTAGCCGGGACAGCCCGGTCTTCATGAACACTGAAGCTTTCTTT. Translated: CASSRDSPVFMNTEAFF. The chain employs TRBV19 and TRBJ1-1; 7 bases align to TRBD1. Germline V gene lookup returns CDR1 LNHDA and CDR2 SQIVND (reference sequence). The CDR3 loop spans 17 amino acids. The ends lost 6 bases at V and 0 bases at J; junction bases unmatched: 13.

Remarks on this clone: The sample has other DNA sequences that encode this CDR3 too. The genes are TRBV5-1 and TRBJ2-7; D is unresolved. Trimming took off 0 bases at V and 5 bases at J, with 6 bases between the two ends. The CDR3 length is 12 residues. CDR1 SGHRS and CDR2 YFSETQ come from the germline V gene. CDR3 region: CASSLAGDEQYF. The CDR3 bases are TGCGCCAGCAGCTTGGCGGGTGACGAGCAGTACTTC.

V and J are TRBV5-1 and TRBJ2-1; TRBD1 agrees at 9 bases. The length of the CDR3 is 14 residues. The germline V gene encodes CDR1 SGHRS and CDR2 YFSETQ. Unmatched junction bases numbered 4, after V lost 6 bases and J lost 3 bases. The CDR3 here is CASNPGQGYNEQFF. CDR3 bases: TGCGCCAGCAACCCGGGACAGGGCTACAATGAGCAGTTCTTC.

The genes are TRBV2 and TRBJ2-7, with 9 nucleotides matching TRBD1. Germline assignment: CDR1 SNHLY and CDR2 FYNNEI. Unmatched junction bases numbered 8, after V lost 6 bases and J lost 5 bases. CDR3 length equals 14 residues. CDR3 sequence (DNA): TGTGCCAGCAGCGGACGGACAGGGGACCACGAGCAGTACTTC. Residues: CASSGRTGDHEQYF.

As concerns this clone: Other DNA sequences in this specimen translate into the identical CDR3. The chain uses TRBV7-2 and TRBJ2-2; 8 nucleotides agree with TRBD1. The CDR3 covers 15 residues. Germline V lookup: CDR1 SGHTA, CDR2 FQGNSA. The junction had 4 bases not matched to a gene; V was cut back by 5 bases and J by 2 bases. CDR3 DNA: TGTGCCAGCAGCACCGGGACAGGAAACACCGGGGAGCTGTTTTTT. Encoded protein: CASSTGTGNTGELFF.

The CDR3 region has the DNA TGCGCCAGCAGCGTATCTGGGGCCGGGGAGCTGTTTTTT. As protein: CASSVSGAGELFF. The chain recombines TRBV5-1 with TRBJ2-2; unclear D gene. This CDR3 region has 13 residues. V was clipped by 4 bases and J by 6 bases, with 10 bases between them. Germline V gene sequence: CDR1 SGHRS, CDR2 YFSETQ.

This chain's CDR3 is CAWIRAGVAYNEQFF. The CDR3 DNA reads as TGTGCCTGGATTAGAGCGGGAGTGGCCTACAATGAGCAGTTCTTC. The chain links TRBV30 to TRBJ2-1, with 8 bases identical to TRBD2. Germline V gives CDR1 GTSNPN, CDR2 SVGIG (reference sequence). Germline trimming cut 4 bases from V and 2 bases from J; bases unmatched to any gene: 7. The CDR3 length is 15 residues.